This TCR beta chain stems from a study of T cell responses to AZD1222 COVID-19 vaccine. Study results and caveats: The CD4 TCRs associated with vaccination extended across spike and predominated at 160-218 and 743-854. Two doses of AZD1222 preceded a rise in Spike-specific TCR breadth and depth. Repertoire sampling happened only post peak T cell response.

Libraries were prepared by immunoSEQ multiplex PCR; TCRdb keeps only in-frame clonotypes and omits some of them. The sample lists tens of thousands of clones, over 60% occurring once. As to this clone: Its specificity is not known.

Pooling covered second doses at about 4 or about 12 weeks. The junction had 6 bases not matched to a gene; V was cut back by 4 bases and J by 5 bases. Germline CDR1 SGHRS, CDR2 YFSETQ. This CDR3 comprises 14 residues. Sequenced material: peripheral blood, taken 28 days after the second AZD1222 dose. The chain is built from TRBV5-1 and TRBJ2-1; TRBD2 agrees at 7 bases. The source is an adult who received the AZD1222 COVID-19 vaccine. In DNA, the CDR3 is TGCGCCAGCAGCGCCGGACTAGTACACAATGAGCAGTTCTTC. It translates to CASSAGLVHNEQFF.